This T cell receptor beta chain originates from a study of regulatory T cells in long-lasting Graves disease. The germline gives CDR1 SEHNR, CDR2 FQNEAQ (reference sequence). V dropped 5 bases and J dropped 2; count of bases not matched to a gene: 4. The CDR3 has 17 amino acids. Details on this clonotype: Its specificity is unknown.

Assembly of TCR beta libraries relied on iRepertoire HTBI primers together with Arm-PCR of CDR3 regions. A single record per CDR3 protein comes from TCRdb applying MiXCR to the multiplex PCR reads. The table lists 440,000 or so distinct CDR3 sequences, roughly 17% of them singletons. Points from the study as a whole: Persistent Graves' patients showed less TCR diversity than newly diagnosed patients showed. Persistent cases favored TRBV28, TRBJ1-2 and TRBJ2-5.

Time point defined: newly diagnosed GD, antithyroid drugs for less than 3 months. From PBMCs, RNA was extracted and then used to make the TCR library. Staff drew approximately 9.3 milliliters of peripheral blood into EDTA tubes. In addition, the sample was reused for a study of T cells in Graves' hyperthyroidism and ophthalmopathy. That report notes: The TCR CDR3 was amplified in a first-round RT-PCR using the HTBI primer set.

This sample comprised peripheral blood mononuclear cells (PBMCs), obtained at new diagnosis, from a patient treated with antithyroid drugs. The sequence derives from a woman in her twenties or thirties with Graves disease. V gene TRBV7-9 combines with J gene TRBJ2-6, with 12 bases that match TRBD2. The CDR3 nucleotides read TGTGCCAGCAGCGTGACTAGCGGGAGACCTGGGGCCAACGTCCTGACTTTC. It is translated as CASSVTSGRPGANVLTF.